This record concerns one T cell receptor beta chain sequence. Study processing details: Reference gene primers were amplified, and this amplification served to estimate nucleated cell counts. Sequencing was performed with immunoSEQ multiplex PCR; in TCRdb, only in-frame clones are kept and a portion is missing. For V, J and clone size, that table is used; D and trimming come from the DNA. The sample includes almost 300,000 clones, 85% to 90% of them seen just once. This entry is derived from a study of blood T cell repertoires in COVID-19. Overall study: The cDNA or gDNA used as material had been derived from T cells, B-cell-depleted T cells, or PBMCs.

Between the trimmed V and J ends, which lost 5 bases and 3 bases, there was a span of 14 bases. Looked up from germline, CDR1 is MNHEY and CDR2 is SMNVEV (reference sequence). The CDR3 is 14 residues long. This chain joins TRBV27 and TRBJ2-7; possibly TRBD1 for D (6 bases). Sequencing was done on a sample of peripheral blood. The clonotype was recovered from a man in his 70s with acute or convalescent COVID-19. In nucleotides, the CDR3 is TGTGCCAGCAGTCGCGTCGGACAGTACTACGAGCAGTACTTC. Its protein is CASSRVGQYYEQYF.